These 8 T cell receptor beta chains were sequenced from one sample in a study of blood T cell repertoires in COVID-19. TCRdb's table, derived via immunoSEQ multiplex PCR, lists solely in-frame clones and lacks some. Of 150,000 to 200,000 clones in the sample, approximately 81% were seen once. The sample comprised peripheral blood. Receptors were obtained from a human donor with acute or convalescent COVID-19. The donor label of this sample is uncertain.

This clone was counted only a few times. The chain employs TRBV19 and TRBJ1-1; D is ambiguous. V was shortened by 7 bases and J by 4 bases, with 16 bases between the two germline ends. CDR3 size: 14 residues. Germline V gene sequence: CDR1 LNHDA, CDR2 SQIVND (reference sequence). Here the CDR3 DNA reads TGTGCCAGTATCTTGGACGTAGAGGGCACTGAAGCTTTCTTT. This translates into CASILDVEGTEAFF.

The chain links TRBV19 to TRBJ1-2; no clear D. CDR3 length equals 13 residues. V was pared by 5 bases and J by 4 bases, with 11 bases between. Germline CDR1 reads LNHDA; CDR2 reads SQIVND (reference sequence). CDR3 in DNA: TGTGCCAGTAGTGGCATAATGATCTATGGCTACACCTTC. Translation gives CASSGIMIYGYTF.

This clone was recorded once. The genes are TRBV6-7 and TRBJ1-5, with 12 bases fitting TRBD1. TRBV6-7 is an ORF; its function is uncertain. The CDR3 has 15 amino acids. Trimming removed 8 bases from V and 9 bases from J; junction bases left unmatched: 11. The CDR3 coding sequence is TGTGCCAGCCAGAAGGGGGGACAGGGGGCTAGGCCCCAGCATTTT. It yields the protein CASQKGGQGARPQHF.

V usage is TRBV5-1 and J usage is TRBJ2-2, with 7 bases that match TRBD1. Per the germline V gene, CDR1 is SGHRS and CDR2 is YFSETQ. The CDR3 is 14 amino acids. With V trimmed by 6 bases and J by 3 bases, 5 bases remained unmatched. The CDR3 region has the DNA TGCGCCAGCAACTGGGGACAGTACACCGGGGAGCTGTTTTTT. It encodes CASNWGQYTGELFF.

The chain carries TRBV7-3 and TRBJ2-3, with a tentative D call TRBD2 (5 bases). Germline V lookup: CDR1 SGHTA, CDR2 FQGTGA. This CDR3 region has 13 residues. V was trimmed by 4 bases and J by 3 bases, leaving 8 bases between them. The CDR3 DNA sequence: TGTGCCAGCAGCTGGGGAGTAACAGATACGCAGTATTTT. Translating it yields CASSWGVTDTQYF. Full variable domain (missing parts from reference TRBV7-3 and TRBJ2-3): GAGVSQTPSNKVTEKGKYVELRCDPISGHTALYWYRQSLGQGPEFLIYFQGTGAADDSGLPNDRFFAVRPEGSVSTLKIQRTERGDSAVYLCASSWGVTDTQYFGPGTRLTVL.

This clone was seen a single time. Germline and junction disagree at one end, which may indicate a read error. The CDR3 sequence is CASSSLRVPGTGVF. CDR3 DNA sequence: TGTGCCAGCAGCTCGCTTAGGGTACCCGGGACAGGGGTGTTT. The rearrangement uses TRBV7-9 and TRBJ1-4; 10 bases align to TRBD1. CDR1 SEHNR and CDR2 FQNEAQ come from the germline V gene (reference sequence). CDR3 size: 14 residues.

J is TRBJ1-1 and V is TRBV18, with 9 bases fitting TRBD1. There are 15 residues in the CDR3. Per the germline V gene, CDR1 is KGHSH and CDR2 is LQKENI. V was clipped by 5 bases and J by 3 bases; unmatched bases: 7. CDR3 DNA sequence: TGTGCCAGCTCATCGACAGGGGGGAGGGACACTGAAGCTTTCTTT. As protein: CASSSTGGRDTEAFF.

The rearrangement joins TRBV7-8 to TRBJ1-2, with D hard to call. Germline CDR1 is SGHVS and CDR2 is FQNEAQ. V lost 5 bases, J lost 8 bases, and 9 bases lay in between. This CDR3 contains 11 residues. CDR3 sequence reads: CASSPIFGYTF. In DNA form, the CDR3 reads TGTGCCAGCAGCCCTATTTTCGGCTACACCTTC.